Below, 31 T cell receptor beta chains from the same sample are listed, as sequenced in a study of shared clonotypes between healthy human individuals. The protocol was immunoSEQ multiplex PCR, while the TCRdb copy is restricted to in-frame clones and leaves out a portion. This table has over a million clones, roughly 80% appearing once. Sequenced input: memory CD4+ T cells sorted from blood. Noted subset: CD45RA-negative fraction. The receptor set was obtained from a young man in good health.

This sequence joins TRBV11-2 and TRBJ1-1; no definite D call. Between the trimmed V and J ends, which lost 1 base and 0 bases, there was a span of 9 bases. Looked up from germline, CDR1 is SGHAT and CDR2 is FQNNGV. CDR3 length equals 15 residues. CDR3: CASSLAWEVNTEAFF. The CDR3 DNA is TGTGCCAGCAGCTTAGCCTGGGAGGTGAACACTGAAGCTTTCTTT. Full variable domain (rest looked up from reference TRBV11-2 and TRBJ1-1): EAGVAQSPRYKIIEKRQSVAFWCNPISGHATLYWYQQILGQGPKLLIQFQNNGVVDDSQLPKDRFSAERLKGVDSTLKIQPAKLEDSAVYLCASSLAWEVNTEAFFGQGTRLTVV.

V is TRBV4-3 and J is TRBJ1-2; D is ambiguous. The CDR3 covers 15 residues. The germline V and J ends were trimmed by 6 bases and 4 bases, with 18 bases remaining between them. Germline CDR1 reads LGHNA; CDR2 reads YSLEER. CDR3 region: CASSPSTFNFYGYTF. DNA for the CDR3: TGCGCCAGCAGTCCAAGTACATTCAACTTCTATGGCTACACCTTC.

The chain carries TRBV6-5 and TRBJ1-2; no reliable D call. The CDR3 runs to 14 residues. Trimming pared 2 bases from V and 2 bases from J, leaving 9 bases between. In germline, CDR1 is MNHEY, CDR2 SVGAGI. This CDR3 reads CASSYRVRNYGYTF. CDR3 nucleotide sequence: TGTGCCAGCAGTTACCGGGTCCGCAACTATGGCTACACCTTC.

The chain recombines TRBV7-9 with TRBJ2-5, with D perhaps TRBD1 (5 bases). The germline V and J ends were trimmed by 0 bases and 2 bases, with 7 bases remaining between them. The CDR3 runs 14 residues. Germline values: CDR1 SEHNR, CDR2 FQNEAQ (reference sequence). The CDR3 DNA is TGTGCCAGCAGCTTAGCCGCAGGGCAAGAGACCCAGTACTTC. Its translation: CASSLAAGQETQYF. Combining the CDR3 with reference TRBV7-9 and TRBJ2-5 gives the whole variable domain DTGVSQNPRHKITKRGQNVTFRCDPISEHNRLYWYRQTLGQGPEFLTYFQNEAQLEKSRLLSDRFSAERPKGSFSTLEIQRTEQGDSAMYLCASSLAAGQETQYFGPGTRLLVL.

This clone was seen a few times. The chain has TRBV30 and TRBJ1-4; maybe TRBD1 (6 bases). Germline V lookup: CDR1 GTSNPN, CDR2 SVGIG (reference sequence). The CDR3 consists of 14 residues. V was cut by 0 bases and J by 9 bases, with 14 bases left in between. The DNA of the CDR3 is TGTGCCTGGAGTGTACCGAGAGGGGGAAAAAAACTGTTTTTT. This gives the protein CAWSVPRGGKKLFF.

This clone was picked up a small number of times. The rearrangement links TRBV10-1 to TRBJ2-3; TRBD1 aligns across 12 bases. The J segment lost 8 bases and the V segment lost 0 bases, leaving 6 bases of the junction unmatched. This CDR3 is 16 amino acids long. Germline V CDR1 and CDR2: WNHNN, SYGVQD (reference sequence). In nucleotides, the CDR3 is TGCGCCAGCAGTGAGTCTCTGGGGACAGGGGGCGTTACGCAGTATTTT. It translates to CASSESLGTGGVTQYF.

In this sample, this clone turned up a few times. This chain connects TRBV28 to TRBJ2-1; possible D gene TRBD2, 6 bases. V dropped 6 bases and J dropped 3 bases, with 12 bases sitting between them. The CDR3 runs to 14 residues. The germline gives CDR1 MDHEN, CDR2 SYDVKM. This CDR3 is CASSPGGVYNEQFF. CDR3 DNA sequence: TGTGCCAGCAGCCCCGGGGGAGTCTACAATGAGCAGTTCTTC.

In DNA, the CDR3 is TGTGCCAGCAGTAAGGGCCCCACGGATAATTCACCCCTCCACTTT. This translates into CASSKGPTDNSPLHF. The J gene is TRBJ1-6, the V gene TRBV6-5, with D unresolved. V shed 5 bases and J shed 5 bases, with 13 bases lying between them. Germline CDR1 and CDR2: MNHEY and SVGAGI. The CDR3 totals 15 residues.

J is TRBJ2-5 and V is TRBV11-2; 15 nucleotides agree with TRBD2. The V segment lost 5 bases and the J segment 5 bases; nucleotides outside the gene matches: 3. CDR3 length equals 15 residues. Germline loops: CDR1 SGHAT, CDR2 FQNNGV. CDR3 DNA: TGTGCCAGCAGCCGCGGACTAGCGGGAGGGGAGACCCAGTACTTC. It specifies CASSRGLAGGETQYF.

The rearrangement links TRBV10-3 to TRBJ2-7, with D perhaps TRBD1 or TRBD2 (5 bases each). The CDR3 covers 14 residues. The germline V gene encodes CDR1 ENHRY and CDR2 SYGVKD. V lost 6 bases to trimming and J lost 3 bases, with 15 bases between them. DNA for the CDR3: TGTGCCATCAGAAACGGGACGGCGGGCTACGAGCAGTACTTC. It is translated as CAIRNGTAGYEQYF.

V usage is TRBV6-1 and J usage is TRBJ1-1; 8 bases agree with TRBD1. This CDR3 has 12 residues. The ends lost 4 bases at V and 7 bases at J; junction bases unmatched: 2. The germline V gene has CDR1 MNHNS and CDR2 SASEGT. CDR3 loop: CASSVTGVEAFF. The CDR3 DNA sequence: TGTGCCAGCAGTGTGACAGGGGTTGAAGCTTTCTTT.

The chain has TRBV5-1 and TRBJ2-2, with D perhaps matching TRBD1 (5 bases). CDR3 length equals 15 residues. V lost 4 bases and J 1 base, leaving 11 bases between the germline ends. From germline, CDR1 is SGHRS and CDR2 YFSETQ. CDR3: CASSPDSMNTGELFF. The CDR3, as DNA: TGCGCCAGCAGCCCAGACAGCATGAACACCGGGGAGCTGTTTTTT.

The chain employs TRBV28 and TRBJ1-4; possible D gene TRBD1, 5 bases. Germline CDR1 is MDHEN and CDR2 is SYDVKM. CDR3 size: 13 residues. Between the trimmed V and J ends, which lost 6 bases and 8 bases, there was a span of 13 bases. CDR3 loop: CASSPGPWEKLFF. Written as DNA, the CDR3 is TGTGCCAGCAGCCCGGGGCCGTGGGAAAAACTGTTTTTT.

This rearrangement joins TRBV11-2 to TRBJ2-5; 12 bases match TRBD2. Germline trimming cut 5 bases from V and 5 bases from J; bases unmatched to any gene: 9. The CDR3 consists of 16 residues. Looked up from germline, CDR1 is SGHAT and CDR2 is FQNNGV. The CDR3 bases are TGTGCCAGCAGCCCCCAACTAGCGGGGGGCGGTGAGACCCAGTACTTC. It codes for CASSPQLAGGGETQYF.

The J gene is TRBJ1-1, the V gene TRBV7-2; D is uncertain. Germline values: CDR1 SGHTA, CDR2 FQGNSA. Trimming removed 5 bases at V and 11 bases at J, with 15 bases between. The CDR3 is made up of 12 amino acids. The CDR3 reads CASSPKLLAAFF. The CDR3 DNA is TGTGCCAGCAGCCCGAAACTGCTAGCGGCTTTCTTT.

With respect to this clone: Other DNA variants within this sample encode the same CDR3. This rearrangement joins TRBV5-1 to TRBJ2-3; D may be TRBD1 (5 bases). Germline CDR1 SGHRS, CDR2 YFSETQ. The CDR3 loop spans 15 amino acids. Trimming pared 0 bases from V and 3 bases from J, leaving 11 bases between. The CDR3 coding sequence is TGCGCCAGCAGCTTGGGGCAGGGATTGACAGATACGCAGTATTTT. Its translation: CASSLGQGLTDTQYF.

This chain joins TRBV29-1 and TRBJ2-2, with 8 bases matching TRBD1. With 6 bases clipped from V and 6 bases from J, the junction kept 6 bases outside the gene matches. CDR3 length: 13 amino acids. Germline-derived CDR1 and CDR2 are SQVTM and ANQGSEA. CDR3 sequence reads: CSVGQGVSGELFF. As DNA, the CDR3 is TGCAGCGTCGGACAGGGTGTATCCGGGGAGCTGTTTTTT.

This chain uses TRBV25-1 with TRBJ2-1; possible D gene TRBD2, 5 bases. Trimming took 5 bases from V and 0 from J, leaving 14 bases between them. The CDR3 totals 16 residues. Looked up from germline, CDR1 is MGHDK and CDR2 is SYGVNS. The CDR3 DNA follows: TGTGCCAGCAGTAAGATCGGAGGAAGCTCCTACAATGAGCAGTTCTTC. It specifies CASSKIGGSSYNEQFF.

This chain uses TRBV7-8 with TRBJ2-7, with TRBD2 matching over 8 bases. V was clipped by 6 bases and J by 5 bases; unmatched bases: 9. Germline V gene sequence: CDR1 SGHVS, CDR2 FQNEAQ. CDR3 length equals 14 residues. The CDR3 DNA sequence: TGTGCCAGCAGTTTACGGGGGGGGTCCAACGAGCAGTACTTC. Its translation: CASSLRGGSNEQYF. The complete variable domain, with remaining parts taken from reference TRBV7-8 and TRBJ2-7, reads GAGVSQSPRYKVAKRGQDVALRCDPISGHVSLFWYQQALGQGPEFLTYFQNEAQLDKSGLPSDRFFAERPEGSVSTLKIQRTQQEDSAVYLCASSLRGGSNEQYFGPGTRLTVT.

DNA of the CDR3: TGCAGTGCCGGAGGAGGGCAGGGACAGTTCTTC. Amino acids: CSAGGGQGQFF. This chain uses TRBV20-1 with TRBJ2-1, with a weak D call TRBD2 (6 bases). The CDR3 has 11 residues. CDR1 and CDR2 (germline): DFQATT, SNEGSKA (reference sequence). V gave up 6 bases and J gave up 13 bases, with 16 bases separating them.

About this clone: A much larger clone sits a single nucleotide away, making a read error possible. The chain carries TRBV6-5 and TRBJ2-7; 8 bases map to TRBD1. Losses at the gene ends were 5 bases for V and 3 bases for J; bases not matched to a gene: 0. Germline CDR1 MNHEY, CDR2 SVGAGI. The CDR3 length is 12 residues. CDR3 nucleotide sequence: TGTGCCAGCAGTGGACAGGGCTACGAGCAGTACTTC. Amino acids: CASSGQGYEQYF.

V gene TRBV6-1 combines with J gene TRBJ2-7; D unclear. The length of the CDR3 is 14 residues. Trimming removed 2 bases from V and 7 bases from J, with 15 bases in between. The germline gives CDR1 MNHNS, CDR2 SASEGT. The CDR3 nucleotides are TGTGCCAGCAGTGAATTTCTCTACTCGTGGGAGCAGTACTTC. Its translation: CASSEFLYSWEQYF.

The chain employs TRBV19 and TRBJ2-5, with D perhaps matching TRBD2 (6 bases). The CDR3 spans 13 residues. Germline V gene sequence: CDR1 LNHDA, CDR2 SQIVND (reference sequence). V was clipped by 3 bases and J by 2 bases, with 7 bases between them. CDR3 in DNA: TGTGCCAGTAGTATGGCGGGGCAAGAGACCCAGTACTTC. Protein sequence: CASSMAGQETQYF.

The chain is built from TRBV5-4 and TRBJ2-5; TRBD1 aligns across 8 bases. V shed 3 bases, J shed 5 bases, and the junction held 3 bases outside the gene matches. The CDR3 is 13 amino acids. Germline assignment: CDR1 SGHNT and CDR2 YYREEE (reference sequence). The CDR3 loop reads CASSSGDRETQYF. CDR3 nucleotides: TGTGCCAGCAGCTCCGGGGACAGGGAGACCCAGTACTTC.

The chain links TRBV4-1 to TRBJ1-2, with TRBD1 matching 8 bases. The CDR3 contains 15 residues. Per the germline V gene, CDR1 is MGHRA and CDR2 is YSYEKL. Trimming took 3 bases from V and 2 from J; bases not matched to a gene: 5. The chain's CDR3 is CASSHPGQGNYGYTF. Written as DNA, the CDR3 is TGCGCCAGCAGCCATCCCGGACAGGGAAACTATGGCTACACCTTC.

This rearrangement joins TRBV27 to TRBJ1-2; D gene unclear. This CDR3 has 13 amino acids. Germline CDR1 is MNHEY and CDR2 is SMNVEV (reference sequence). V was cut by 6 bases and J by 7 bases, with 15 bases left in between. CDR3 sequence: CASRFSASGGYTF. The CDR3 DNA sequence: TGTGCCAGCAGATTCAGTGCCTCAGGTGGCTACACCTTC.

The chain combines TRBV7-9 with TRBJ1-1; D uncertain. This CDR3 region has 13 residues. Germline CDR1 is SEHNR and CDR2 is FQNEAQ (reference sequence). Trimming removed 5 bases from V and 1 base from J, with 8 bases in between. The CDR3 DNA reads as TGTGCCAGCAGCGAAGATGGGAACACTGAAGCTTTCTTT. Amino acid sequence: CASSEDGNTEAFF.

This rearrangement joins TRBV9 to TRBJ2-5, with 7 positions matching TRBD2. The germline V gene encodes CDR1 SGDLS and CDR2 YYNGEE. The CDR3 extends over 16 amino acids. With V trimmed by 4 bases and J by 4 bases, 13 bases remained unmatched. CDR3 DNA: TGTGCCAGCAGCCTCCAAGCGGGGAGGATTGGAGAGACCCAGTACTTC. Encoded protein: CASSLQAGRIGETQYF.

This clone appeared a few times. The CDR3 coding sequence is TGTGCCAGCAGCACGTCACAGGGGGCGCTCCACGGCTACACCTTC. This gives the protein CASSTSQGALHGYTF. The chain employs TRBV5-4 and TRBJ1-2, with 9 positions matching TRBD1. V gave up 4 bases and J gave up 8 bases; unmatched junction bases: 12. CDR1 is SGHNT and CDR2 is YYREEE in the germline V gene (reference sequence). This CDR3 has 15 amino acids.

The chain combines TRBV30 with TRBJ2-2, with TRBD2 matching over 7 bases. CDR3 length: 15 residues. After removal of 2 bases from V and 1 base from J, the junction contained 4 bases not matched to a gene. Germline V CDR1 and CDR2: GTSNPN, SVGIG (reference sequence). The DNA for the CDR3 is TGTGCCTGGAGTAGCGGGAAGGGGAACACCGGGGAGCTGTTTTTT. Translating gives CAWSSGKGNTGELFF.

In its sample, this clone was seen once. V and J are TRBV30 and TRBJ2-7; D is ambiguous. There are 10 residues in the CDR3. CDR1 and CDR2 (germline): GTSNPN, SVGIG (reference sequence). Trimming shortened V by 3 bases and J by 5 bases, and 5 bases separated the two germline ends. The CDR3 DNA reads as TGTGCCTGGAGCCACGACGAGCAGTACTTC. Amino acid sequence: CAWSHDEQYF.